The sample holds a few counts of the clone carrying this T cell receptor (beta chain). This sample stems from a study of early T cells in non-severe SARS-CoV-2 infection. Individual cDNA molecules received unique molecular identifiers. TCRdb fed the 5' RACE reads into MiXCR, producing one record per CDR3 protein. The data hold roughly 80,000 distinct CDR3 sequences, with about an eighth observed a single time. V gave up 10 bases and J gave up 4 bases; unmatched junction bases: 9. The germline CDR1 and CDR2 sequences are KGHDR and SFDVKD. The CDR3 runs to 15 residues. Sequences were obtained from whole blood. This clonotype was sampled from an adult who was a healthcare worker with PCR-confirmed SARS-CoV-2 infection or an uninfected control (not recorded which). This chain connects TRBV24-1 to TRBJ2-3; TRBD2 agrees at 11 bases. The CDR3 DNA reads TGTGCCACTTCCTTGACTAGCGGGATTCCAGATACGCAGTATTTT. Protein product: CATSLTSGIPDTQYF.